This section outlines one TCR beta chain sequence together with its context. Its specificity is not known. The record originates from a study of radiation and T cells in renal cell carcinoma. Libraries were prepared by immunoSEQ multiplex PCR; TCRdb keeps only in-frame clonotypes and omits some of them. The table records some 120,000 clones, 88% of them present only once. Study results and caveats: Top tumor clonotypes rose in blood 2 weeks post-radiation, then contracted.

Time point given: blood 2 weeks post-SBRT. Specified treatment: 15 Gy SBRT to primary tumor, nephrectomy 4 weeks later. Blood was sampled at baseline, 2 weeks and 4 weeks after SBRT. Clear cell pathology was present in this patient's renal cell carcinoma. The clonotype comes from a woman aged 70-85 years with renal cell carcinoma. Source: blood, taken from a patient whose treatment included radiotherapy and nephrectomy.

DNA of the CDR3: TGTGCCAGCAGGAGGGGGGGACTAGCGAGGACCGGGGAGCTGTTTTTT. Translated, it gives CASRRGGLARTGELFF. V is TRBV27 and J is TRBJ2-2; 10 nucleotides match TRBD2. The J segment lost 5 bases and the V segment lost 6 bases, leaving 9 bases of the junction unmatched. From germline, CDR1 is MNHEY and CDR2 SMNVEV (reference sequence). This CDR3 region has 16 residues.